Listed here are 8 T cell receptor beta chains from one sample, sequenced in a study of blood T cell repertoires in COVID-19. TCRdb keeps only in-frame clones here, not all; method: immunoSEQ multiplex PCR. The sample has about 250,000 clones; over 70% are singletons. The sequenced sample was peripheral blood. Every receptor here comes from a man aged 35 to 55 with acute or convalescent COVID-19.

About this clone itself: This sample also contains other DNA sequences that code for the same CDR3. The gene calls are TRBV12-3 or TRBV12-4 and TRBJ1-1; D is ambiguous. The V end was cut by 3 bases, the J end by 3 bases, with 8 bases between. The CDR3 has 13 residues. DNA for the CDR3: TGTGCCAGCAGTTTCGGGAGGGACACTGAAGCTTTCTTT. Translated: CASSFGRDTEAFF.

This CDR3 is CASSYSTEEYEQYF. In DNA form, the CDR3 reads TGTGCCAGCAGTTACTCGACAGAGGAATACGAGCAGTACTTC. The chain uses TRBV6-5 and TRBJ2-7; D may be TRBD1 (5 bases). CDR1 is MNHEY and CDR2 is SVGAGI in the germline V gene. The CDR3 loop spans 14 amino acids. Trimming left V 0 bases short and J 4 bases short, with 10 bases between.

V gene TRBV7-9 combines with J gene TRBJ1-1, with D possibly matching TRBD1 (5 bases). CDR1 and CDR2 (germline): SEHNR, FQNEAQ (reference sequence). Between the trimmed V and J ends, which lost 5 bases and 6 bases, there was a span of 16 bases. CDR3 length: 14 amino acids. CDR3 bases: TGTGCCAGCAGCCTCCGCCGGACAACCTCTGAAGCTTTCTTT. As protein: CASSLRRTTSEAFF.

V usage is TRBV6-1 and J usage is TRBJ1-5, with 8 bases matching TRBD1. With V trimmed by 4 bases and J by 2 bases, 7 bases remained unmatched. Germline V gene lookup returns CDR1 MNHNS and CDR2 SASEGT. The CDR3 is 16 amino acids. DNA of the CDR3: TGTGCCAGCAGTGTGGACAGGGTCTTGGGCAATCAGCCCCAGCATTTT. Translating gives CASSVDRVLGNQPQHF.

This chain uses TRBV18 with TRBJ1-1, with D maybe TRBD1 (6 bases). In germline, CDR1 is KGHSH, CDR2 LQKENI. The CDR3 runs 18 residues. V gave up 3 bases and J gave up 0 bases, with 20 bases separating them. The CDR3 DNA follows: TGTGCCAGCTCACCGGAAAAATTATTCAGGGGCATGAACACTGAAGCTTTCTTT. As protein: CASSPEKLFRGMNTEAFF.

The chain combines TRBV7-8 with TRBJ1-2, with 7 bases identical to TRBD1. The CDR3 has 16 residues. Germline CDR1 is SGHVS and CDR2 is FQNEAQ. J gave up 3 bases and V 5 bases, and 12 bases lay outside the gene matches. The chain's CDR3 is CASSARRQGWDYGYTF. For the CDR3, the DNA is TGTGCCAGCAGCGCCCGACGACAGGGCTGGGACTATGGCTACACCTTC.

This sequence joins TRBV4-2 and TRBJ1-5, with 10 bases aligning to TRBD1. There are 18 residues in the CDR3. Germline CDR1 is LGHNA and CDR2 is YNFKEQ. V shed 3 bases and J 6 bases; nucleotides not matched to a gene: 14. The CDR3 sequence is CASSQGPGTGDRGQPQHF. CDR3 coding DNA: TGTGCCAGCAGCCAGGGTCCCGGGACAGGGGATAGAGGTCAGCCCCAGCATTTT.

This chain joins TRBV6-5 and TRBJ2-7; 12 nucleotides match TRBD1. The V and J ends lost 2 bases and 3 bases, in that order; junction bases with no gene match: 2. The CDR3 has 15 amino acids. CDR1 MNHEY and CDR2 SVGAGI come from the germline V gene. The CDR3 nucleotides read TGTGCCAGCAGTTACGGGACAGGGGGCCGCTACGAGCAGTACTTC. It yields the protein CASSYGTGGRYEQYF.